These 27 T cell receptor beta chains originate from one sample sequenced in a study of T cells in Graves' hyperthyroidism and ophthalmopathy. Amplification targeted TCR beta CDR3 regions from RNA transcripts. RT-PCR in the first round (using the HTBI primer set) targeted the TCR CDR3. TCRdb analysed the multiplex PCR reads with MiXCR anew, one entry per CDR3 protein. The sample lists under 300,000 distinct CDR3 sequences, about 20% occurring once. The sequencing sample was made of blood. The receptors here all came from a man aged 25-40 years with Graves' ophthalmopathy.

The chain is built from TRBV11-3 and TRBJ2-7; D gene uncertain. Trimming left V 0 bases short and J 1 base short, with 16 bases between. In germline, CDR1 is SGHNT, CDR2 YENEEA. The length of the CDR3 is 17 residues. In DNA form, the CDR3 reads TGTGCCAGCAGCTTAGACCTGCCGGGCGGCCCATCCTACGAGCAGTACTTC. It is translated as CASSLDLPGGPSYEQYF. Full variable domain (outside the CDR3, taken from reference TRBV11-3 and TRBJ2-7): EAGVVQSPRYKIIEKKQPVAFWCNPISGHNTLYWYLQNLGQGPELLIRYENEEAVDDSQLPKDRFSAERLKGVDSTLKIQPAELGDSAVYLCASSLDLPGGPSYEQYFGPGTRLTVT.

The J gene is TRBJ1-6, the V gene TRBV12-3 or TRBV12-4; D unclear. The length of the CDR3 is 13 residues. V was trimmed by 6 bases and J by 4 bases, leaving 7 bases between them. The DNA for the CDR3 is TGTGCCAGCAGCCCCTTTTATAATTCACCCCTCCACTTT. Translating it yields CASSPFYNSPLHF.

This clonotype was counted only a few times. The chain has TRBV7-2 and TRBJ2-4; no clear D. Germline CDR1 reads SGHTA; CDR2 reads FQGNSA. Trimming pared 4 bases from V and 8 bases from J, leaving 18 bases between. CDR3 length: 15 residues. The CDR3 is CASSSRSLGGDIQYF. The CDR3 nucleotides are TGTGCCAGCAGCTCGAGGTCGCTTGGCGGAGACATTCAGTACTTC.

The chain uses TRBV27 and TRBJ1-6; unclear D gene. With 1 base removed from V and 8 bases from J, the gap between germline ends came to 12 bases. This CDR3 is built from 15 residues. CDR1 and CDR2 from the germline V gene are MNHEY and SMNVEV (reference sequence). The CDR3 is CASSLWLRTDSPLHF. DNA of the CDR3: TGTGCCAGCAGTTTATGGCTCAGGACGGATTCACCCCTCCACTTT.

This clonotype was detected a few times. The chain uses TRBV5-1 and TRBJ1-4; the D gene is possibly TRBD1 (5 bases). Looked up from germline, CDR1 is SGHRS and CDR2 is YFSETQ. This CDR3 has 15 amino acids. The V end lost 7 bases, the J end lost 5 bases, and 18 bases lay between the germline ends. Here the CDR3 DNA reads TGCGCCAGCCGTACTGGGACCGCGGAGAATGAAAAACTGTTTTTT. Residues: CASRTGTAENEKLFF.

The sample holds many counts of this clonotype. The chain carries TRBV12-3 or TRBV12-4 and TRBJ1-1, with 8 bases fitting TRBD1. The CDR3 covers 17 residues. V was pared by 2 bases and J by 10 bases, with 18 bases of the junction left unmatched. CDR3 protein: CASSLQGAQKVSHGAFF. The CDR3 DNA sequence: TGTGCCAGCAGTTTACAGGGGGCGCAGAAGGTATCCCACGGAGCTTTCTTT.

This clonotype came up a few times. This chain joins TRBV5-1 and TRBJ1-2, with D possibly being TRBD1 (5 bases). CDR3 length equals 16 residues. Germline CDR1 and CDR2: SGHRS and YFSETQ. The ends were cut back, 2 bases at V and 6 bases at J, with 20 bases in the middle. This CDR3 reads CASSLTVTATTDGYTF. DNA for the CDR3: TGCGCCAGCAGCTTAACCGTGACAGCCACCACAGATGGCTACACCTTC.

This clonotype was seen a few times. J is TRBJ1-1 and V is TRBV12-3 or TRBV12-4, with D possibly matching TRBD1 (6 bases). Trimming shortened V by 6 bases and J by 3 bases, and 17 bases separated the two germline ends. The CDR3 length is 15 residues. The CDR3 protein is CASRPRQVDYTEAFF. The CDR3 nucleotides are TGTGCCAGCAGGCCTAGACAGGTTGATTACACTGAAGCTTTCTTT.

The table lists this clonotype with a few counts. The V call is TRBV11-3, the J call TRBJ2-3; D is unresolved. This CDR3 contains 14 residues. From germline, CDR1 is SGHNT and CDR2 YENEEA. Trimming took off 5 bases at V and 0 bases at J, with 9 bases between the two ends. The CDR3 loop reads CASSPRMSTDTQYF. In nucleotides, the CDR3 is TGTGCCAGCAGCCCCAGGATGAGCACAGATACGCAGTATTTT.

V gene TRBV28 combines with J gene TRBJ2-1; 10 positions match TRBD2. The V and J ends lost 1 base and 11 bases, in that order; junction bases with no gene match: 8. Per the germline V gene, CDR1 is MDHEN and CDR2 is SYDVKM. CDR3 size: 15 residues. The DNA of the CDR3 is TGTGCCAGCAGTTTATCCCCTAGCGGGAGTAGAAAGCAGTTCTTC. Translation: CASSLSPSGSRKQFF.

The sample holds many counts of this clonotype. The V and J genes are TRBV20-1 and TRBJ2-1, with D possibly being TRBD2 (5 bases). The CDR3 runs to 13 residues. Trimming pared 3 bases from V and 8 bases from J, leaving 14 bases between. The V gene's germline CDR1 is DFQATT and CDR2 SNEGSKA (reference sequence). The CDR3 spells CSARDSRSDEQFF. DNA of the CDR3: TGCAGTGCTAGGGACTCGCGTTCGGATGAGCAGTTCTTC.

This clonotype appeared many times. V and J are TRBV11-2 and TRBJ2-7, with D unclear. Trimming left V 3 bases short and J 3 bases short, with 18 bases between. Germline V CDR1 and CDR2: SGHAT, FQNNGV. This CDR3 has 16 residues. As DNA, the CDR3 is TGTGCCAGCAGCTTCTCTTCGGACCCAGCTTACTACGAGCAGTACTTC. Protein: CASSFSSDPAYYEQYF.

This clonotype was counted many times. The chain uses TRBV20-1 and TRBJ1-2; tentative D call: TRBD1 (6 bases). Between the trimmed V and J ends, which lost 6 bases and 8 bases, there was a span of 13 bases. Germline V gene sequence: CDR1 DFQATT, CDR2 SNEGSKA (reference sequence). The length of the CDR3 is 11 residues. CDR3 bases: TGCAGTGCAGACATCACAGGGGGCTACACCTTC. Its translation is CSADITGGYTF.

Many counts were recorded for this clonotype. The chain employs TRBV11-3 and TRBJ1-1; possibly TRBD1 for D (5 bases). The CDR3 length is 15 residues. V dropped 5 bases and J dropped 0 bases, with 13 bases sitting between them. The germline gives CDR1 SGHNT, CDR2 YENEEA. The CDR3 protein is CASSTRQKLNTEAFF. In nucleotides, the CDR3 is TGTGCCAGCAGCACCAGACAGAAACTGAACACTGAAGCTTTCTTT.

The J gene is TRBJ1-2, the V gene TRBV19; no firm D call. Germline loops: CDR1 LNHDA, CDR2 SQIVND (reference sequence). CDR3 length: 13 amino acids. Trimming left V 4 bases short and J 0 bases short, with 6 bases between. As DNA, the CDR3 is TGTGCCAGTAGTAGGTATACTAACTATGGCTACACCTTC. Its translation: CASSRYTNYGYTF.

The chain recombines TRBV9 with TRBJ1-1; D not resolved. This CDR3 contains 14 residues. Per germline, CDR1 SGDLS and CDR2 YYNGEE. V was shortened by 3 bases and J by 1 base, with 10 bases between the two germline ends. In DNA form, the CDR3 reads TGTGCCAGCAGCGAAGGCCTCCAGAACACTGAAGCTTTCTTT. Encoded protein: CASSEGLQNTEAFF.

The V and J genes are TRBV6-1 and TRBJ1-5; 9 bases are shared with TRBD1. The CDR3 length is 18 residues. Germline loops: CDR1 MNHNS, CDR2 SASEGT. Trimming at V came to 8 bases and at J to 0 bases, leaving 14 bases not matched to a gene. CDR3 sequence reads: CASSFPPRGQGSNQPQHF. DNA of the CDR3: TGTGCCAGCTCCTTCCCCCCTAGGGGACAGGGTAGCAATCAGCCCCAGCATTTT.

This sequence joins TRBV11-3 and TRBJ1-5; 7 bases fit TRBD1. V lost 4 bases to trimming and J lost 5 bases; unmatched junction nucleotides: 5. The CDR3 totals 14 residues. The germline V gene has CDR1 SGHNT and CDR2 YENEEA. CDR3 amino acids: CASSSGGTDQPQHF. CDR3 sequence (DNA): TGTGCCAGCAGCTCAGGGGGAACGGATCAGCCCCAGCATTTT.

This clonotype was detected a few times. This chain connects TRBV20-1 to TRBJ2-3; unclear D gene. V was clipped by 6 bases and J by 0 bases, with 13 bases between them. The CDR3 totals 14 residues. Germline assignment: CDR1 DFQATT and CDR2 SNEGSKA (reference sequence). CDR3 sequence (DNA): TGCAGTGCCTTCGGCTCCTCTAGCACAGATACGCAGTATTTT. The encoded protein is CSAFGSSSTDTQYF.

This clonotype was detected many times. The chain links TRBV28 to TRBJ2-2, with a possible D match to TRBD2 (7 bases). Germline V lookup: CDR1 MDHEN, CDR2 SYDVKM. The CDR3 is 15 residues long. V dropped 4 bases and J dropped 6 bases, with 15 bases sitting between them. The CDR3 here is CASSSPGGAAGELFF. Here the CDR3 DNA reads TGTGCCAGCAGTTCCCCTGGGGGGGCTGCCGGGGAGCTGTTTTTT.

The chain uses TRBV19 and TRBJ2-3; 7 bases are a match to TRBD2. The V gene end was trimmed by 4 bases and the J gene end by 5 bases; junction bases not matched to a gene: 3. Germline V gives CDR1 LNHDA, CDR2 SQIVND (reference sequence). CDR3 size: 13 residues. As DNA, the CDR3 is TGTGCCAGTAGTAGGCGGGAGAGAGATACGCAGTATTTT. It specifies CASSRRERDTQYF.

The chain carries TRBV14 and TRBJ2-7, with unresolved D. Germline CDR1 is SGHDN and CDR2 is FVKESK. This CDR3 comprises 12 residues. Trimming left V 2 bases short and J 7 bases short, with 9 bases between. The CDR3 spells CASSQTPTEQYF. Written as DNA, the CDR3 is TGTGCCAGCAGCCAAACCCCCACGGAGCAGTACTTC.

V usage is TRBV5-4 and J usage is TRBJ2-5; D is undetermined. The CDR3 is 15 residues long. Per the germline V gene, CDR1 is SGHNT and CDR2 is YYREEE (reference sequence). The V end lost 0 bases, the J end lost 5 bases, and 14 bases lay between the germline ends. CDR3 residues: CASSLEAGRYETQYF. CDR3 DNA sequence: TGTGCCAGCAGCTTGGAAGCCGGGCGGTACGAGACCCAGTACTTC.

The V gene is TRBV9, the J gene TRBJ1-2; 7 positions agree with TRBD1. V dropped 3 bases and J dropped 3; count of bases not matched to a gene: 14. Germline values: CDR1 SGDLS, CDR2 YYNGEE. This CDR3 region has 17 residues. CDR3 in DNA: TGTGCCAGCAGCGGTTCCAGACAGGGTGTGGCTGACTATGGCTACACCTTC. Translating gives CASSGSRQGVADYGYTF. Full variable domain (missing parts from reference TRBV9 and TRBJ1-2): DSGVTQTPKHLITATGQRVTLRCSPRSGDLSVYWYQQSLDQGLQFLIQYYNGEERAKGNILERFSAQQFPDLHSELNLSSLELGDSALYFCASSGSRQGVADYGYTFGSGTRLTVV.

The chain is built from TRBV28 and TRBJ1-5; D ambiguous. Germline assignment: CDR1 MDHEN and CDR2 SYDVKM. The germline V and J ends were trimmed by 6 bases and 0 bases, with 9 bases remaining between them. The CDR3 is made up of 14 amino acids. CDR3 bases: TGTGCCAGCAGAACGACGGATAGCAATCAGCCCCAGCATTTT. It specifies CASRTTDSNQPQHF.

This clonotype was seen at least ten times. The rearrangement links TRBV11-2 to TRBJ2-7; D may be TRBD1 or TRBD2 (5 bases each). The germline gives CDR1 SGHAT, CDR2 FQNNGV. This CDR3 has 13 residues. Trimming shortened V by 1 base and J by 3 bases, and 7 bases separated the two germline ends. The CDR3 DNA is TGTGCCAGCAGCTTAGCAGGGAGCTACGAGCAGTACTTC. This translates into CASSLAGSYEQYF.

This clonotype was detected ten times or more. The chain carries TRBV3-1 and TRBJ1-1; D is possibly TRBD1 (5 bases). V was pared by 1 base and J by 5 bases, with 8 bases between. CDR3 length: 13 residues. Germline CDR1 reads LGHDT; CDR2 reads YNNKEL (reference sequence). This CDR3 is CASSQGRGTEAFF. CDR3 bases: TGTGCCAGCAGCCAAGGCCGGGGGACTGAAGCTTTCTTT. The full variable domain, rest sourced from reference TRBV3-1 and TRBJ1-1, is DTAVSQTPKYLVTQMGNDKSIKCEQNLGHDTMYWYKQDSKKFLKIMFSYNNKELIINETVPNRFSPKSPDKAHLNLHINSLELGDSAVYFCASSQGRGTEAFFGQGTRLTVV.